The 19 T cell receptor beta chains below were found in one sample sequenced in a study of cytomegalovirus exposure and HLA in healthy donors. The PCR had 60 Vbeta and 13 Jbeta primers. The table came from immunoSEQ multiplex PCR; TCRdb's copy has only in-frame clones and leaves some out. Of around 200,000 clones in the sample, roughly 79% were seen once. The specimen sequenced was PBMCs. The receptors derive from a man younger than 45 in good health and CMV-seronegative.

The rearrangement uses TRBV29-1 and TRBJ2-4; D is perhaps TRBD1 (6 bases). The length of the CDR3 is 11 residues. V shed 4 bases and J shed 12 bases, with 13 bases lying between them. Germline V gene data show CDR1 as SQVTM and CDR2 as ANQGSEA. CDR3 nucleotide sequence: TGCAGCGTTGTTCAAAGGGGACATCAGTACTTC. Protein: CSVVQRGHQYF.

Concerning this clone itself: As the CDR3 is not closed by the conserved phenylalanine or tryptophan, this likely results from a read error. CDR3 sequence (DNA): TGTGCCAGCAGCTCTGGACTAGCGAGTTACACCGGGGAGCTGTTTTCT. Protein: CASSSGLASYTGELFS. The chain combines TRBV11-2 with TRBJ2-2, with TRBD2 identical over 9 bases. The germline V gene encodes CDR1 SGHAT and CDR2 FQNNGV. V dropped 4 bases and J dropped 3; count of bases not matched to a gene: 6. The CDR3 length is 16 residues.

The chain couples TRBV6-5 to TRBJ2-4; maybe TRBD2 (6 bases). Trimming shortened V by 0 bases and J by 1 base, and 7 bases separated the two germline ends. CDR3 length: 15 residues. Germline V lookup: CDR1 MNHEY, CDR2 SVGAGI. In nucleotides, the CDR3 is TGTGCCAGCAGTTACTCTGGGGGGGCCAAAAACATTCAGTACTTC. Its protein is CASSYSGGAKNIQYF.

CDR3 nucleotide sequence: TGTGCCAGCAGCTTAGGGCCCCCGGGGAACGAGCAGTACTTC. Residues: CASSLGPPGNEQYF. The gene calls are TRBV11-2 and TRBJ2-7, with D possibly being TRBD2 (5 bases). Germline V lookup: CDR1 SGHAT, CDR2 FQNNGV. V lost 1 base and J 5 bases, leaving 12 bases between the germline ends. This CDR3 has 14 amino acids.

The chain recombines TRBV2 with TRBJ2-7; 7 bases agree with TRBD1. Per the germline V gene, CDR1 is SNHLY and CDR2 is FYNNEI. The V segment lost 2 bases and the J segment 3 bases; nucleotides outside the gene matches: 4. The CDR3 runs 14 residues. The DNA of the CDR3 is TGTGCCAGCAGTGAAATAGACAGGGTCTACGAGCAGTACTTC. It translates to CASSEIDRVYEQYF.

A note on this clone: The same CDR3 can be traced to other DNA sequences in this sample. The chain carries TRBV5-1 and TRBJ2-5; D is unresolved. Germline loops: CDR1 SGHRS, CDR2 YFSETQ. The CDR3 loop spans 14 amino acids. The germline V and J ends were trimmed by 1 base and 2 bases, with 9 bases remaining between them. The CDR3 DNA sequence: TGCGCCAGCAGCTTGTCAGGTTTGCAAGAGACCCAGTACTTC. Encoded protein: CASSLSGLQETQYF.

A single count supports this clone. J is TRBJ2-1 and V is TRBV4-1; a weak D match, TRBD2 (6 bases). The V end was cut by 1 base, the J end by 7 bases, with 20 bases between. CDR3 length: 17 amino acids. CDR1 is MGHRA, CDR2 YSYEKL, per germline. The CDR3 nucleotides are TGCGCCAGCAGCCAAGTGATAGCGGAATCATGGAGGAATGAGCAGTTCTTC. It translates to CASSQVIAESWRNEQFF.

The chain carries TRBV15 and TRBJ2-1; TRBD1 might be the D (6 bases). Germline lookup yields CDR1 LNHNV and CDR2 YYDKDF (reference sequence). This CDR3 is 15 amino acids long. Trimming removed 3 bases from V and 4 bases from J, with 13 bases in between. Written as DNA, the CDR3 is TGTGCCACCAGCAGGGACCGGGACACTTACAATGAGCAGTTCTTC. Residues: CATSRDRDTYNEQFF.

The chain carries TRBV19 and TRBJ1-5; possibly TRBD1 for D (5 bases). This CDR3 has 15 amino acids. Germline CDR1 reads LNHDA; CDR2 reads SQIVND (reference sequence). With 1 base removed from V and 4 bases from J, the gap between germline ends came to 11 bases. CDR3 amino acids: CASSIVGGENQPQHF. CDR3 bases: TGTGCCAGTAGTATAGTGGGGGGGGAAAATCAGCCCCAGCATTTT.

The rearrangement links TRBV28 to TRBJ1-5; 9 nucleotides align to TRBD1. The germline V gene encodes CDR1 MDHEN and CDR2 SYDVKM. The CDR3 length is 16 residues. Unmatched junction bases numbered 12, after V lost 6 bases and J lost 6 bases. DNA for the CDR3: TGTGCCAGCAGCGCCGTACAGGGGGCAGGCGGTCAGCCCCAGCATTTT. It encodes CASSAVQGAGGQPQHF.

The chain uses TRBV5-1 and TRBJ2-1; the D gene is possibly TRBD2 (5 bases). The germline V gene encodes CDR1 SGHRS and CDR2 YFSETQ. CDR3 size: 17 residues. V lost 0 bases to trimming and J lost 0 bases, with 13 bases between them. CDR3 DNA sequence: TGCGCCAGCAGCTTGGATGGCGGGTTGAGCTCCTACAATGAGCAGTTCTTC. As protein: CASSLDGGLSSYNEQFF. The whole variable domain, remainder taken from reference TRBV5-1 and TRBJ2-1, is KAGVTQTPRYLIKTRGQQVTLSCSPISGHRSVSWYQQTPGQGLQFLFEYFSETQRNKGNFPGRFSGRQFSNSRSEMNVSTLELGDSALYLCASSLDGGLSSYNEQFFGPGTRLTVL.

The rearrangement uses TRBV7-9 and TRBJ1-5, with a weak D call TRBD1 (6 bases). CDR3 length equals 16 residues. The germline CDR1 and CDR2 sequences are SEHNR and FQNEAQ (reference sequence). V shed 5 bases and J shed 5 bases, with 19 bases lying between them. The CDR3 region has the DNA TGTGCCAGCAGCCTCCACGGACAGCGATCTCATCAGCCCCAGCATTTT. Its protein is CASSLHGQRSHQPQHF.

The chain couples TRBV5-1 to TRBJ2-5; D perhaps matches TRBD2 (6 bases). V lost 4 bases and J 5 bases, leaving 15 bases between the germline ends. This CDR3 contains 14 residues. Looked up from germline, CDR1 is SGHRS and CDR2 is YFSETQ. The CDR3 bases are TGCGCCAGCAGCCCCGCGACTAGGCGCGAGACCCAGTACTTC. Translation gives CASSPATRRETQYF.

V is TRBV27 and J is TRBJ1-6, with D unclear. The ends were cut back, 6 bases at V and 10 bases at J, with 16 bases in the middle. The CDR3 totals 14 residues. Germline V gene data show CDR1 as MNHEY and CDR2 as SMNVEV (reference sequence). This CDR3 is CASRPGRSPSPLHF. The CDR3 DNA reads as TGTGCCAGCAGACCCGGCAGGTCCCCCTCACCCCTCCACTTT.

In this sample, this clone turned up a few times. The chain joins TRBV2 to TRBJ2-7, with D perhaps TRBD2 (6 bases). Germline assignment: CDR1 SNHLY and CDR2 FYNNEI. V shed 6 bases and J shed 4 bases, with 10 bases lying between them. The CDR3 is made up of 12 amino acids. The CDR3 coding sequence is TGTGCCAGCAGCCACCGGGAGTACGAGCAGTACTTC. Its protein product is CASSHREYEQYF.

This clone was detected a few times. The chain combines TRBV28 with TRBJ2-1; possible D gene TRBD2, 6 bases. Per the germline V gene, CDR1 is MDHEN and CDR2 is SYDVKM. Trimming pared 6 bases from V and 0 bases from J, leaving 9 bases between. CDR3 size: 14 residues. The CDR3 loop is CASREGSSYNEQFF. The CDR3 bases are TGTGCCAGCAGGGAGGGGAGCTCCTACAATGAGCAGTTCTTC. Filled out from reference TRBV28 and TRBJ2-1, the complete variable domain reads DVKVTQSSRYLVKRTGEKVFLECVQDMDHENMFWYRQDPGLGLRLIYFSYDVKMKEKGDIPEGYSVSREKKERFSLILESASTNQTSMYLCASREGSSYNEQFFGPGTRLTVL.

The CDR3 DNA reads as TGTGCCAGCAGCCCTGTGAGGGAACTGAACACTGAAGCTTTCTTT. It specifies CASSPVRELNTEAFF. The chain combines TRBV11-2 with TRBJ1-1; D not resolved. Deletions cut 5 bases from V and 0 bases from J, with 13 bases between. Germline CDR1 is SGHAT and CDR2 is FQNNGV. This CDR3 is built from 15 residues.

The V gene is TRBV9, the J gene TRBJ2-7, with 7 bases that match TRBD1. J gave up 0 bases and V 4 bases, and 7 bases lay outside the gene matches. Per germline, CDR1 SGDLS and CDR2 YYNGEE. CDR3 length equals 15 residues. The CDR3 loop is CASSRTGASSYEQYF. Here the CDR3 DNA reads TGTGCCAGCAGCAGAACAGGGGCCAGCTCCTACGAGCAGTACTTC.

Points on this clone: Additional DNA sequences in this sample encode the identical CDR3. The rearrangement uses TRBV27 and TRBJ2-7, with a possible D match to TRBD1 (5 bases). The CDR3 has 13 amino acids. Looked up from germline, CDR1 is MNHEY and CDR2 is SMNVEV (reference sequence). The V end lost 5 bases, the J end lost 1 base, and 9 bases lay between the germline ends. The CDR3 loop reads CASSLPGSYEQYF. The CDR3 DNA follows: TGTGCCAGCAGTCTCCCAGGGTCCTACGAGCAGTACTTC.